The 7 T cell receptor beta chains presented below share a single source sample, sequenced in a study of identical twins. One entry per CDR3 protein results from TCRdb running MiXCR on the 5' RACE reads. The sample has 130,000 to 150,000 distinct CDR3 sequences, roughly 3.3% seen once. Source material: memory T cells sorted from blood. The receptors derive from a man between 18 and 35 years old in good health.

This clonotype was observed many times. The V gene is TRBV3-1, the J gene TRBJ2-3; 7 positions agree with TRBD2. Germline values: CDR1 LGHDT, CDR2 YNNKEL (reference sequence). This CDR3 has 15 amino acids. With 1 base clipped from V and 3 bases from J, the junction kept 4 bases outside the gene matches. The CDR3 DNA reads TGTGCCAGCAGCCAAGGGAGGACTAGAACAGATACGCAGTATTTT. Residues: CASSQGRTRTDTQYF.

Details on this clonotype: A much larger clone differs from this one at a single base, so this may be a read error. The CDR3 carries no conserved terminal phenylalanine or tryptophan, so it likely arises from a read error. V usage is TRBV7-6 and J usage is TRBJ2-7, with a possible D match to TRBD1 (6 bases). Germline CDR1 is SGHVS and CDR2 is FNYEAQ. This CDR3 comprises 13 residues. V was clipped by 3 bases and J by 6 bases, with 12 bases between them. CDR3 loop: CASSFGRGSEQYL. The CDR3 DNA follows: TGTGCCAGCAGCTTTGGCAGGGGAAGCGAGCAGTACCTC.

This clonotype was picked up many times. V and J are TRBV7-9 and TRBJ2-6, with 7 bases aligning to TRBD1. With V trimmed by 4 bases and J by 2 bases, 17 bases remained unmatched. CDR1 is SEHNR, CDR2 FQNEAQ, per germline (reference sequence). CDR3 size: 20 residues. CDR3 residues: CASSSPLRTGFSAGANVLTF. In DNA form, the CDR3 reads TGTGCCAGCAGCTCCCCCCTACGGACAGGTTTTTCGGCTGGGGCCAACGTCCTGACTTTC.

This clonotype was observed at least ten times. The CDR3 DNA is TGTGCCAGCAGCTTATCTTCTAGGACCAGGGCTAAATCACCCCTCCACTTT. Protein: CASSLSSRTRAKSPLHF. The chain combines TRBV7-6 with TRBJ1-6; D perhaps matches TRBD1 (5 bases). CDR1 is SGHVS, CDR2 FNYEAQ, per germline. CDR3 length: 17 residues. V lost 2 bases and J 10 bases, leaving 21 bases between the germline ends.

This clonotype was seen many times. CDR3 in DNA: TGTGCCAGCAGCGGCAGGGTCAATCAGCCCCAGCATTTT. This translates into CASSGRVNQPQHF. V is TRBV2 and J is TRBJ1-5; D perhaps matches TRBD1 (5 bases). The CDR3 runs to 13 residues. V was pared by 6 bases and J by 3 bases, with 9 bases between. CDR1 is SNHLY, CDR2 FYNNEI, per germline.

The table lists this clonotype with many counts. The CDR3 protein is CASSGFSNQETQYF. DNA of the CDR3: TGTGCCAGCAGCGGCTTCAGTAATCAAGAGACCCAGTACTTC. The gene calls are TRBV5-4 and TRBJ2-5; D remains unclear. CDR1 SGHNT and CDR2 YYREEE come from the germline V gene (reference sequence). The CDR3 is 14 residues long. V was pared by 4 bases and J by 2 bases, with 12 bases between.

This clonotype showed up many times. The V and J genes are TRBV24-1 and TRBJ2-1; 12 bases are a match to TRBD2. The CDR3 runs 14 residues. CDR1 is KGHDR, CDR2 SFDVKD, per germline. V gave up 7 bases and J gave up 10 bases; unmatched junction bases: 7. In DNA, the CDR3 is TGTGCCACCAGCGATAGACTAGCGGGAGTAGAGCAGTTCTTC. It specifies CATSDRLAGVEQFF.